This TCR beta chain emerged from a study of blood T cell repertoires in COVID-19. Study context: Some COVID-19 samples were acute and others convalescent; all came from the United States, Italy and Spain.

Libraries were prepared by immunoSEQ multiplex PCR; TCRdb keeps only in-frame clonotypes and omits some of them. The repertoire has about 300,000 clones, roughly 90% of them found once; the top ten carry 1.5% to 2%. Sequencing used PBMCs or T cells enriched from blood (not recorded which). The TCR was taken from a woman in her 40s who had recovered from COVID-19.

The CDR3 sequence: CASSLELAGAEQYF. As DNA, the CDR3 is TGTGCCAGCAGCTTAGAACTAGCGGGAGCCGAGCAGTACTTC. This chain joins TRBV7-2 and TRBJ2-7; TRBD2 matches at 11 bases. Germline CDR1 SGHTA, CDR2 FQGNSA. This CDR3 has 14 amino acids. The V and J ends lost 1 base and 6 bases, in that order; junction bases with no gene match: 2.